The clone carrying this T cell receptor beta chain has more than one count but fewer than ten. The record originates from a study of cytomegalovirus exposure and HLA in healthy donors. This CDR3 is built from 14 residues. The germline V gene has CDR1 SNHLY and CDR2 FYNNEI. V trimming: 0 bases; J trimming: 5 bases; junction bases outside the gene matches: 3. The PCR contained 60 Vbeta and 13 Jbeta primers. As handled by the study authors: Roughly 11 million shared chains were among the about 80 million unique TCR beta chains that a later analysis counted. The method was immunoSEQ multiplex PCR; TCRdb's version includes in-frame clones alone and lacks a portion of them. That table gives V, J and clone size, and the DNA gave D and trimming. The data contain roughly 180,000 clones, around 80% of them singletons.

V usage is TRBV2 and J usage is TRBJ2-7, with 8 bases matching TRBD1. The sequence came from a woman between 45 and 60 years old in good health and CMV-seropositive. The sequenced material came from PBMCs. CDR3 nucleotides: TGTGCCAGCAGTGAAGCAGGACAGGGCGACGAGCAGTACTTC. Translating it yields CASSEAGQGDEQYF.